This TCR beta chain was sequenced in a study of cytomegalovirus exposure and HLA in healthy donors. Measured with immunoSEQ multiplex PCR; TCRdb has only the in-frame clones, and not every one. This sample has some 140,000 clones, with approximately 84% found just once. On this clone itself: The target antigen is unknown.

Findings and limits, study-wide: Both high specificity and high sensitivity reportedly marked the classifier's diagnosis of cytomegalovirus status. Subsequent analysis of the 120 or so validation repertoires found a tendency for first-cohort TCR clusters to co-occur.

Trimming left V 8 bases short and J 2 bases short, with 15 bases between. The germline CDR1 and CDR2 sequences are MNHEY and SMNVEV (reference sequence). The CDR3 extends over 14 amino acids. The chain joins TRBV27 to TRBJ2-5; possible D gene TRBD1, 6 bases. This TCR was recovered from a woman aged 30 to 39 in good health and CMV-seronegative. Sequenced input: PBMCs. As DNA, the CDR3 is TGTGCCAGCGGACCTCAACAGGGACAAGAGACCCAGTACTTC. It is translated as CASGPQQGQETQYF.